A single sample gave rise to the 27 T cell receptor beta chains below, sequenced in a study of identifying expanded T cells in peripheral blood. Produced via immunoSEQ multiplex PCR; TCRdb's table is partial and in-frame only. The data hold about 52,000 clones, with 82% observed a single time. The sequenced sample was blood. These receptors all stem from a person aged 18-70 years in good health.

This clone has just one count. The V gene is TRBV15, the J gene TRBJ1-2; TRBD1 aligns across 7 bases. V trimming: 5 bases; J trimming: 4 bases; junction bases outside the gene matches: 4. CDR1 LNHNV and CDR2 YYDKDF come from the germline V gene (reference sequence). The CDR3 is made up of 13 amino acids. This CDR3 is CATSGGQPYGYTF. The CDR3 region has the DNA TGTGCCACCAGCGGGGGACAGCCCTATGGCTACACCTTC. The complete variable domain, with remaining parts taken from reference TRBV15 and TRBJ1-2, reads DAMVIQNPRYQVTQFGKPVTLSCSQTLNHNVMYWYQQKSSQAPKLLFHYYDKDFNNEADTPDNFQSRRPNTSFCFLDIRSPGLGDTAMYLCATSGGQPYGYTFGSGTRLTVV.

The V call is TRBV9, the J call TRBJ2-1, with 8 nucleotides matching TRBD2. CDR3 length: 16 residues. The germline gives CDR1 SGDLS, CDR2 YYNGEE. J lost 7 bases, V lost 4 bases, and 13 bases had no gene match. The CDR3 DNA follows: TGTGCCAGCAGCAGAACCGGGACTAGGAGGGGGAATGAGCAGTTCTTC. Its translation: CASSRTGTRRGNEQFF.

J is TRBJ2-1 and V is TRBV19; the D is unclear. V shed 8 bases and J shed 5 bases, with 10 bases lying between them. The germline gives CDR1 LNHDA, CDR2 SQIVND (reference sequence). The CDR3 spans 12 residues. The CDR3 spells CASQSRNNEQFF. The CDR3 DNA reads as TGTGCCAGTCAATCCCGTAACAATGAGCAGTTCTTC.

The gene calls are TRBV10-3 and TRBJ1-2; the D is unclear. Trimming removed 1 base at V and 1 base at J, with 16 bases between. Per the germline V gene, CDR1 is ENHRY and CDR2 is SYGVKD. This CDR3 is built from 17 residues. DNA of the CDR3: TGTGCCATCAGTGAGTTCAGTGTTTTCCTTATTAACTATGGCTACACCTTC. It is translated as CAISEFSVFLINYGYTF.

The chain recombines TRBV10-2 with TRBJ1-1; the D gene is possibly TRBD1 (5 bases). Looked up from germline, CDR1 is WSHSY and CDR2 is SAAADI. The CDR3 is made up of 13 amino acids. V was clipped by 7 bases and J by 11 bases, with 20 bases between them. CDR3 region: CASTNPRGEDAFF. The CDR3 DNA is TGCGCCAGCACCAACCCCCGAGGGGAAGACGCTTTCTTT.

V and J are TRBV28 and TRBJ2-3, with D maybe TRBD1 (5 bases). The V and J ends lost 5 bases and 5 bases respectively, with 17 bases between them. The CDR3 runs to 15 residues. The V gene's germline CDR1 is MDHEN and CDR2 SYDVKM. Written as DNA, the CDR3 is TGTGCCAGCAGTCCCAGTGGCAGGGTAAGAGATACGCAGTATTTT. Its translation is CASSPSGRVRDTQYF.

Written as DNA, the CDR3 is TGTGCCAGCAGCGTAGCGGCCAGGGGGCACACCGGGGAGCTGTTTTTT. Protein product: CASSVAARGHTGELFF. This chain connects TRBV9 to TRBJ2-2; TRBD1 matches 8 bases. After removal of 0 bases from V and 3 bases from J, the junction contained 4 bases not matched to a gene. The CDR3 sequence is 16 residues long. Germline V gene lookup returns CDR1 SGDLS and CDR2 YYNGEE.

This clone was detected once. At one end the junction does not follow the germline gene, possibly because of a read error. The chain recombines TRBV7-9 with TRBJ1-4; D is undetermined. The germline CDR1 and CDR2 sequences are SEHNR and FQNEAQ (reference sequence). The CDR3 contains 16 residues. For the CDR3, the DNA is TGCGCCAGCAGCCAAGATTTCCGGGCAGCTAATGAAAAACTGTTTTTT. Its translation is CASSQDFRAANEKLFF. Based on the CDR3 plus reference TRBV7-9 and TRBJ1-4, the full variable domain is DTGVSQNPRHKITKRGQNVTFRCDPISEHNRLYWYRQTLGQGPEFLTYFQNEAQLEKSRLLSDRFSAERPKGSFSTLEIQRTEQGDSAMYLCASSQDFRAANEKLFFGSGTQLSVL.

The chain joins TRBV30 to TRBJ1-3; D is uncertain. The CDR3 has 12 residues. Germline lookup yields CDR1 GTSNPN and CDR2 SVGIG (reference sequence). V dropped 4 bases and J dropped 4 bases, with 8 bases sitting between them. As DNA, the CDR3 is TGTGCCTGGAAGTTTATCGGAAACACCATATATTTT. Translating it yields CAWKFIGNTIYF.

This sequence joins TRBV6-5 and TRBJ2-7; D possibly corresponds to TRBD2 (5 bases). The V and J ends lost 6 bases and 3 bases respectively, with 12 bases between them. This CDR3 has 13 residues. The germline V gene has CDR1 MNHEY and CDR2 SVGAGI. In DNA form, the CDR3 reads TGTGCCAGCAGACACACTGGAGGCTACGAGCAGTACGTC. The encoded protein is CASRHTGGYEQYV.

The chain employs TRBV6-4 and TRBJ2-1, with D tentatively TRBD2 (6 bases). This CDR3 spans 15 amino acids. Between the trimmed V and J ends, which lost 5 bases and 0 bases, there was a span of 11 bases. CDR1 is MRHNA and CDR2 is SNTAGT in the germline V gene. The CDR3 bases are TGTGCCAGCAGTAGGGCTAGCGACTCCTACAATGAGCAGTTCTTC. This sequence encodes CASSRASDSYNEQFF.

V is TRBV7-8 and J is TRBJ1-6, with D possibly matching TRBD1 (6 bases). The CDR3 sequence is 15 residues long. Trimming took off 0 bases at V and 10 bases at J, with 13 bases between the two ends. CDR1 is SGHVS, CDR2 FQNEAQ, per germline. In DNA, the CDR3 is TGTGCCAGCAGCTTAGCAGGGGACAATTCCTCACCCCTCCACTTT. It translates to CASSLAGDNSSPLHF.

The rearrangement links TRBV5-1 to TRBJ2-5; D might be TRBD1 (5 bases). The CDR3 extends over 15 amino acids. V lost 6 bases, J lost 4 bases, and 19 bases lay in between. Germline V gene sequence: CDR1 SGHRS, CDR2 YFSETQ. The CDR3, as DNA: TGCGCCAGCATAGTAGGGCAGAACCAGGGAGAGACCCAGTACTTC. Protein product: CASIVGQNQGETQYF.

The rearrangement joins TRBV11-3 to TRBJ2-7; D gene ambiguous. The germline V gene encodes CDR1 SGHNT and CDR2 YENEEA. This CDR3 is 12 amino acids long. Trimming cost V 2 bases and J 7 bases, with 9 bases left between them. The CDR3 region has the DNA TGTGCCAGCAGCTTACCCGTCGGAGAGCAGTACTTC. It yields the protein CASSLPVGEQYF.

The chain joins TRBV18 to TRBJ1-2; no definite D call. CDR3 size: 18 residues. V gave up 2 bases and J gave up 6 bases, with 25 bases separating them. CDR1 is KGHSH, CDR2 LQKENI, per germline. CDR3 sequence reads: CASSPGPGDVNMIDGYTF. The CDR3 DNA sequence: TGTGCCAGCTCACCAGGGCCGGGAGATGTAAATATGATCGATGGCTACACCTTC.

The rearrangement joins TRBV11-2 to TRBJ2-1; TRBD2 aligns across 14 bases. Germline loops: CDR1 SGHAT, CDR2 FQNNGV. V trimming: 4 bases; J trimming: 6 bases; junction bases outside the gene matches: 5. CDR3 length: 16 amino acids. CDR3 protein: CASSSRLAGGGNEQFF. In DNA form, the CDR3 reads TGTGCCAGCAGCTCTAGACTAGCGGGAGGGGGCAATGAGCAGTTCTTC.

This chain links TRBV4-3 with TRBJ2-1; 11 bases are shared with TRBD2. Germline lookup yields CDR1 LGHNA and CDR2 YSLEER. This CDR3 contains 13 residues. V shed 4 bases and J 11 bases; nucleotides not matched to a gene: 4. CDR3 in amino acids: CASSPTSGAKQFF. CDR3 in DNA: TGCGCCAGCAGCCCGACTAGCGGGGCCAAGCAGTTCTTC.

This rearrangement joins TRBV5-1 to TRBJ1-1, with TRBD1 matching 8 bases. The CDR3 runs to 16 residues. Trimming cost V 0 bases and J 3 bases; bases outside gene matches: 7. Germline V gives CDR1 SGHRS, CDR2 YFSETQ. CDR3: CASSLGQGLPDTEAFF. The CDR3 nucleotides read TGCGCCAGCAGCTTGGGACAGGGGCTTCCGGACACTGAAGCTTTCTTT.

The genes are TRBV21-1 and TRBJ2-7; TRBD1 is the table's D call and was not checked against the DNA. TRBV21-1 is classified as a pseudogene. The CDR3 covers 12 residues. The CDR3 sequence is CASRQGAYEQYV. Written as DNA, the CDR3 is TGTGCCAGCAGACAGGGGGCCTACGAGCAGTACGTC.

Written as DNA, the CDR3 is TGTGCCAGCAGTGAATCGGTCCGGGATGAAAAACTGTTTTTT. Translated: CASSESVRDEKLFF. This chain uses TRBV25-1 with TRBJ1-4, with unresolved D. This CDR3 is 14 amino acids long. Germline-derived CDR1 and CDR2 are MGHDK and SYGVNS. The germline V and J ends were trimmed by 1 base and 6 bases, with 9 bases remaining between them.

The chain links TRBV5-1 to TRBJ1-2, with TRBD1 identical over 11 bases. The CDR3 has 15 amino acids. The germline CDR1 and CDR2 sequences are SGHRS and YFSETQ. The trim removed 4 bases at V and 7 bases at J, leaving 9 bases unmatched. The CDR3 here is CASSRNGQGAGGYTF. The DNA for the CDR3 is TGCGCCAGCAGCCGGAACGGACAGGGGGCAGGTGGCTACACCTTC.

This chain connects TRBV2 to TRBJ1-2; 8 nucleotides align to TRBD1. Germline CDR1 SNHLY, CDR2 FYNNEI. The V segment lost 5 bases and the J segment 4 bases; nucleotides outside the gene matches: 3. The CDR3 consists of 13 residues. The CDR3 nucleotides are TGTGCCAGCAGTCCAGGGGGCGTCTATGGCTACACCTTC. It translates to CASSPGGVYGYTF.

This chain links TRBV12-5 with TRBJ2-2; 8 bases fit TRBD1. Per germline, CDR1 LGHNT and CDR2 FRNRAP. The CDR3 covers 21 residues. V lost 0 bases to trimming and J lost 1 base; unmatched junction nucleotides: 16. CDR3 nucleotide sequence: TGTGCTAGTGGTTTGGTATACCGCGTTTCAACCGGGACAGGGAACACCGGGGAGCTGTTTTTT. Amino acid sequence: CASGLVYRVSTGTGNTGELFF.

The chain combines TRBV10-3 with TRBJ2-3; 7 bases align to TRBD1. V dropped 7 bases and J dropped 0; count of bases not matched to a gene: 4. Germline CDR1 and CDR2: ENHRY and SYGVKD. This CDR3 has 14 residues. The CDR3 here is CAIKPGQSTDTQYF. In DNA, the CDR3 is TGTGCCATCAAGCCGGGACAGAGCACAGATACGCAGTATTTT.

V usage is TRBV5-4 and J usage is TRBJ2-1, with 8 bases that match TRBD2. The germline V gene has CDR1 SGHNT and CDR2 YYREEE (reference sequence). The CDR3 is 14 amino acids. J gave up 4 bases and V 4 bases, and 4 bases lay outside the gene matches. This CDR3 is CASSRSGNYNEQFF. CDR3 bases: TGTGCCAGCAGCCGTAGCGGGAATTACAATGAGCAGTTCTTC.

This chain uses TRBV5-1 with TRBJ1-1; D call uncertain. CDR3 length: 13 residues. The V end lost 1 base, the J end lost 8 bases, and 12 bases lay between the germline ends. Germline assignment: CDR1 SGHRS and CDR2 YFSETQ. The CDR3 sequence is CASSLRGHLEAFF. Here the CDR3 DNA reads TGCGCCAGCAGCTTGAGAGGGCACCTAGAAGCTTTCTTT.

V and J are TRBV9 and TRBJ1-2, with 10 bases that match TRBD1. The CDR3 contains 15 residues. J gave up 4 bases and V 4 bases, and 7 bases lay outside the gene matches. CDR1 is SGDLS, CDR2 YYNGEE, per germline. CDR3 loop: CASSPGQGLPYGYTF. In DNA form, the CDR3 reads TGTGCCAGCAGCCCGGGACAGGGGCTTCCCTATGGCTACACCTTC.